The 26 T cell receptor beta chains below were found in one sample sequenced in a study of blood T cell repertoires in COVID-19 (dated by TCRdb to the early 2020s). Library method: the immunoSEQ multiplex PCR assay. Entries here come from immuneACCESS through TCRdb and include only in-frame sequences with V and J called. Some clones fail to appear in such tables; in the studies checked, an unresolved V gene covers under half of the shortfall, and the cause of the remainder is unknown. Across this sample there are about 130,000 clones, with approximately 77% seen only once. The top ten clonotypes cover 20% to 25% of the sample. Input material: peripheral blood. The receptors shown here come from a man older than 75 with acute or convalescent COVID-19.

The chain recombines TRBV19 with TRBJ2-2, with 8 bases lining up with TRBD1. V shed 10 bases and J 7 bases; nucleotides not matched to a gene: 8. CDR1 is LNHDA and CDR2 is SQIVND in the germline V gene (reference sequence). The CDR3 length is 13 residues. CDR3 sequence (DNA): TGTGCCACCTTCGACAGGGGAAACGGGGAGCTGTTTTTT. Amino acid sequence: CATFDRGNGELFF.

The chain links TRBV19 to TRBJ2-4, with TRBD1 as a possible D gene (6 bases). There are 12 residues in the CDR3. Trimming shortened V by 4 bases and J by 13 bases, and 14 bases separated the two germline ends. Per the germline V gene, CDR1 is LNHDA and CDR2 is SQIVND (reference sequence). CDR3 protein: CASSRLTGMQYF. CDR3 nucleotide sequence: TGTGCCAGTAGTAGACTTACAGGGATGCAGTACTTC.

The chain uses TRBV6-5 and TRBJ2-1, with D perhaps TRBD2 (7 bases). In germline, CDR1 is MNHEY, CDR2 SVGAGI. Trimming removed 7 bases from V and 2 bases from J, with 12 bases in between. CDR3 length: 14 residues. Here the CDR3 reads CASKGRGTYNEQFF. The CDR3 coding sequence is TGTGCCAGCAAAGGGAGGGGGACCTACAATGAGCAGTTCTTC.

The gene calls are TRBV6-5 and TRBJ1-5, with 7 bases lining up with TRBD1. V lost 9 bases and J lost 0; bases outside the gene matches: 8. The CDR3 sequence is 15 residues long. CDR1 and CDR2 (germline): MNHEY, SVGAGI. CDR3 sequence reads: CARGTESHSNQPQHF. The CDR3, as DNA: TGTGCCAGAGGGACAGAAAGTCATAGCAATCAGCCCCAGCATTTT.

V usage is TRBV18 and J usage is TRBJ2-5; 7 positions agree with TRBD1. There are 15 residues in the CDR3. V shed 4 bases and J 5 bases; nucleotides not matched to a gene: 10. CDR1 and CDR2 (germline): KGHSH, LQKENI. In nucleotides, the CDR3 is TGTGCCAGCTCACAGGGGGCGCATGGATCGGAGACCCAGTACTTC. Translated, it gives CASSQGAHGSETQYF.

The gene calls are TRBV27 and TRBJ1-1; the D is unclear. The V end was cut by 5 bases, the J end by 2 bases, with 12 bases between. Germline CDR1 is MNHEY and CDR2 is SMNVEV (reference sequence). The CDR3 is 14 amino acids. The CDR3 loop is CASSRREPNTEAFF. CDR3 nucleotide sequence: TGTGCCAGCAGTCGTCGAGAACCTAACACTGAAGCTTTCTTT.

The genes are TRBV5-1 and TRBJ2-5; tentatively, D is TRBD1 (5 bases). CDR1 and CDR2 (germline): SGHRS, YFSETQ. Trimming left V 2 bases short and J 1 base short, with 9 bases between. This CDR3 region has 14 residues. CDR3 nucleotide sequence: TGCGCCAGCAGCTTACAGGCGCTCCAAGAGACCCAGTACTTC. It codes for CASSLQALQETQYF.

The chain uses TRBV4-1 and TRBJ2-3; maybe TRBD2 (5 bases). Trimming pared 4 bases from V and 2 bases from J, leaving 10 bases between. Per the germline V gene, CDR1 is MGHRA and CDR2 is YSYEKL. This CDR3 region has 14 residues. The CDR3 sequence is CASSPPGNTDTQYF. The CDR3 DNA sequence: TGCGCCAGCAGCCCCCCGGGAAACACAGATACGCAGTATTTT.

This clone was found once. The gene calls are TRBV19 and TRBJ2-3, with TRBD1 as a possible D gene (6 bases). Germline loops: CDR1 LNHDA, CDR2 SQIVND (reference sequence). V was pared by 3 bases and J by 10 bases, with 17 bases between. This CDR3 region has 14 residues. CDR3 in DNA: TGTGCCAGTAGTATCCCTTACAGGGCCGAGGCGCAGTATTTT. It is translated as CASSIPYRAEAQYF.

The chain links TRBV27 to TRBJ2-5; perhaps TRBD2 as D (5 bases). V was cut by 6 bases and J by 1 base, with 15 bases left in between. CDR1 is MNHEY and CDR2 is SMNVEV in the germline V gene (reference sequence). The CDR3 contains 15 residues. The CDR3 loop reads CASREDRTLQETQYF. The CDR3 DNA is TGTGCCAGCAGGGAGGACCGAACCCTCCAAGAGACCCAGTACTTC.

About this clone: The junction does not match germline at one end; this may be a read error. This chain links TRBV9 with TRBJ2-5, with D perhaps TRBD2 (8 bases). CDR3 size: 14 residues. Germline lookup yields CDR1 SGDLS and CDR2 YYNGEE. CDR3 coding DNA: TGTGCCTCCGGGAGGGGGCAACGTCAAGAGACCCTGTACTTC. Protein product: CASGRGQRQETLYF. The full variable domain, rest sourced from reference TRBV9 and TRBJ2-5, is DSGVTQTPKHLITATGQRVTLRCSPRSGDLSVYWYQQSLDQGLQFLIQYYNGEERAKGNILERFSAQQFPDLHSELNLSSLELGDSALYFCASGRGQRQETLYFGPGTRLLVL.

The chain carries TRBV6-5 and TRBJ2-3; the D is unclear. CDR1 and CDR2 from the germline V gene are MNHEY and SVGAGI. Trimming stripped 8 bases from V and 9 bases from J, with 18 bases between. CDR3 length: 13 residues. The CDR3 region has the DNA TGTGCCAGCCGAGTTACTGTAGGAGAAACGCAGTATTTT. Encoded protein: CASRVTVGETQYF.

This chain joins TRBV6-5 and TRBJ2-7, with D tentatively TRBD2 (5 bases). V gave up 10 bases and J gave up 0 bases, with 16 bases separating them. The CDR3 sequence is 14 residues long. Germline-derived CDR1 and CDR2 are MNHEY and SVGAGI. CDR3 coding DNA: TGTGCCACCTCCCGCGGTGGGAGCTCCTACGAGCAGTACTTC. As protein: CATSRGGSSYEQYF.

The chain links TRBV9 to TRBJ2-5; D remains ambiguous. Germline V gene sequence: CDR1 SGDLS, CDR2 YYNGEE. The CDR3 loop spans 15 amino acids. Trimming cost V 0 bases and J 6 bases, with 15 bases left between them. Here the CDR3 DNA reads TGTGCCAGCAGCGTAGGATCCCTGGGCTTGCAGACCCAGTACTTC. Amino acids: CASSVGSLGLQTQYF.

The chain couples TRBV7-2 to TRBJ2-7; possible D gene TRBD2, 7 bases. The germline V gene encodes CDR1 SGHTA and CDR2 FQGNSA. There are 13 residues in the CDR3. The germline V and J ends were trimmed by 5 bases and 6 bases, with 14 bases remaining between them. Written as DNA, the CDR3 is TGTGCCAGCAGCCCTCGGGGGGCCCGCGAGCAGTACTTC. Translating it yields CASSPRGAREQYF.

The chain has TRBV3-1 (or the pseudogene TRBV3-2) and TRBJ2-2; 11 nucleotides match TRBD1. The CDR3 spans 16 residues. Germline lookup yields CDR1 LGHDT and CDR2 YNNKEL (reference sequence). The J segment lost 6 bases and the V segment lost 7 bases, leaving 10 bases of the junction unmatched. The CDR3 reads CASTPMGTGGAGELFF. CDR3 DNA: TGTGCCAGCACCCCTATGGGGACAGGGGGGGCCGGGGAGCTGTTTTTT.

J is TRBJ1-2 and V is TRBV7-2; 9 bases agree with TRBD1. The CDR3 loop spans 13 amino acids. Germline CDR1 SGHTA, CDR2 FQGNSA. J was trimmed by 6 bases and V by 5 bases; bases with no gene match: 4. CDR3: CASSPGTGNGYTF. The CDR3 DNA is TGTGCCAGCAGCCCCGGGACAGGGAATGGCTACACCTTC. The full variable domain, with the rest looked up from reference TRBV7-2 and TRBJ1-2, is GAGVSQSPSNKVTEKGKDVELRCDPISGHTALYWYRQSLGQGLEFLIYFQGNSAPDKSGLPSDRFSAERTGGSVSTLTIQRTQQEDSAVYLCASSPGTGNGYTFGSGTRLTVV.

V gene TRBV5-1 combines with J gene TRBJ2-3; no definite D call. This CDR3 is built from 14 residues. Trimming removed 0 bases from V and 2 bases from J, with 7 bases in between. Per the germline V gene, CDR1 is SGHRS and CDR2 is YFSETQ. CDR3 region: CASSLGQATDTQYF. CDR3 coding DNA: TGCGCCAGCAGCTTGGGGCAGGCCACAGATACGCAGTATTTT.

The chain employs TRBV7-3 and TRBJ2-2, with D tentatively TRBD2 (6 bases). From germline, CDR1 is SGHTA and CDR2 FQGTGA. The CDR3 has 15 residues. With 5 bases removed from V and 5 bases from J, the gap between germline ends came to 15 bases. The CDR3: CASSPGGSGTGELFF. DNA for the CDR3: TGTGCCAGCAGCCCAGGAGGGAGTGGAACCGGGGAGCTGTTTTTT.

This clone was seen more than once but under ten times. CDR3 in DNA: TGTGCCAGCAGCCAAATCGCGGGGGGTGTCACAGATACGCAGTATTTT. It specifies CASSQIAGGVTDTQYF. The J gene is TRBJ2-3, the V gene TRBV14; 8 bases agree with TRBD2. Germline CDR1 and CDR2: SGHDN and FVKESK. J lost 2 bases, V lost 2 bases, and 6 bases had no gene match. The CDR3 consists of 16 residues.

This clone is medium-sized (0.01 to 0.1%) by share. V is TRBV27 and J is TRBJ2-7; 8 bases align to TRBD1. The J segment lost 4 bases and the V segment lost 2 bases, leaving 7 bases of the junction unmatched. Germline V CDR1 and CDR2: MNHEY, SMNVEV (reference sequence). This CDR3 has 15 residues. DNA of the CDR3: TGTGCCAGCAGTTTAACCCCGGGACAGGCGTACGAGCAGTACTTC. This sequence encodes CASSLTPGQAYEQYF.

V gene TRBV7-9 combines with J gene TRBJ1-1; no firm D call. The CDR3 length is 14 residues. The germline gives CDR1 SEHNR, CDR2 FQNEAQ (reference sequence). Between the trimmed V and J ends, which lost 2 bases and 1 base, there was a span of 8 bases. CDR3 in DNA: TGTGCCAGCAGCTTATTCACACCGAACACTGAAGCTTTCTTT. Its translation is CASSLFTPNTEAFF. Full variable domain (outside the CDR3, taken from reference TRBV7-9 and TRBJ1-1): DTGVSQNPRHKITKRGQNVTFRCDPISEHNRLYWYRQTLGQGPEFLTYFQNEAQLEKSRLLSDRFSAERPKGSFSTLEIQRTEQGDSAMYLCASSLFTPNTEAFFGQGTRLTVV.

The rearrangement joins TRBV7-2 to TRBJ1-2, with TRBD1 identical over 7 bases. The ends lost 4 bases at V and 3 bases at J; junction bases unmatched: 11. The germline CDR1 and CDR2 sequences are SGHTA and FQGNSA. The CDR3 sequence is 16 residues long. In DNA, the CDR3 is TGTGCCAGCAGCTCCCTATCAATTGACAGGGACTATGGCTACACCTTC. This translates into CASSSLSIDRDYGYTF.

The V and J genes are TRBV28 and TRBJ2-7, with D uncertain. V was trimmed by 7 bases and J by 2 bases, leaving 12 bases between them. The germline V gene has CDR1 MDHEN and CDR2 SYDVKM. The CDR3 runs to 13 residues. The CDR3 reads CASTGVTTYEQYF. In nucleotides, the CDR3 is TGTGCCAGCACCGGAGTTACTACCTACGAGCAGTACTTC. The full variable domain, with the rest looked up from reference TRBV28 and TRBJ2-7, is DVKVTQSSRYLVKRTGEKVFLECVQDMDHENMFWYRQDPGLGLRLIYFSYDVKMKEKGDIPEGYSVSREKKERFSLILESASTNQTSMYLCASTGVTTYEQYFGPGTRLTVT.

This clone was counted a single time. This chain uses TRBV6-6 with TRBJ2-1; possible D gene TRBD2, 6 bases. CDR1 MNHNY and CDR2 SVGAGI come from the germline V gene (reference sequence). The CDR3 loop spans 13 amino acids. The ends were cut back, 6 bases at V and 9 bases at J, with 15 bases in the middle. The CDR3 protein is CASSPPGRGEQFF. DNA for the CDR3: TGTGCCAGCAGCCCCCCCGGGAGAGGTGAGCAGTTCTTC.

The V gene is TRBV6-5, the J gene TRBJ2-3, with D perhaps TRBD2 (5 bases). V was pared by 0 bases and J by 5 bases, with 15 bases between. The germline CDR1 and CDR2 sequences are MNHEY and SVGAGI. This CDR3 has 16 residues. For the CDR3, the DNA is TGTGCCAGCAGTTACTCGATGGGTAGCGATGGAGATACGCAGTATTTT. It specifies CASSYSMGSDGDTQYF.